This record covers a single TCR beta chain. The source of the sample is a study of molecular identifiers for immune sequencing clone quantification. TCRdb re-derived calls from the PCR reads in MiXCR, one entry per CDR3 protein. The table records about 320,000 distinct CDR3 sequences, roughly 23% of them present only once. V shed 1 base and J shed 4 bases, with 13 bases lying between them. The CDR3 has 16 amino acids. Per germline, CDR1 MNHEY and CDR2 SVGEGT. The sequencing input was naive CD8+ T cells from blood, with Jurkat cell RNA spiked in. Subset in this sample: FACS-sorted CD8+CD4-CCR7+CD45RA+ naive T cells. The sequence was obtained from a human donor in good health. Some libraries in this study had Jurkat cell RNA spiked in. J is TRBJ2-2 and V is TRBV6-2 or TRBV6-3, with D unresolved. This CDR3 is CASSYWSGLSTGELFF. CDR3 coding DNA: TGTGCCAGCAGTTACTGGTCCGGTTTGAGCACCGGGGAGCTGTTTTTT.